This T cell receptor (beta chain) was identified during a study of blood T cell repertoires in COVID-19. For the study at large: Sites across the United States, Italy and Spain contributed samples from acute and convalescent COVID-19. The analysed material was cDNA or gDNA that came from T cells, B-cell-depleted T cells, or PBMCs.

The junction had 18 bases not matched to a gene; V was cut back by 4 bases and J by 0 bases. The CDR3 length is 20 residues. Germline V CDR1 and CDR2: LGHDT, YNNKEL (reference sequence). Study processing details: Reference gene primer amplification gave estimated nucleated cell counts. Here immunoSEQ multiplex PCR was the method, and the copy in TCRdb shows in-frame clones only, minus some. Clone size and V and J calls were adopted from that table, with D and trimming inferred from the DNA. This sample carries about 70,000 clones, around 86% of them seen once, and the ten largest clones take approximately 4.1%.

The V call is TRBV3-1 (or the pseudogene TRBV3-2), the J call TRBJ2-3; 8 bases align to TRBD1. This clonotype originated in a man aged 70-80 years with active COVID-19. Sequenced input: peripheral blood. CDR3 nucleotides: TGTGCCAGCAGCCCAAGAACGGTCAGGGGGCTCCCCTCCAGCACAGATACGCAGTATTTT. This codes for CASSPRTVRGLPSSTDTQYF.